This TCR beta chain was found in a study of human T cells and chemical hapten exposure. Study overall: Each patch test put 0.01% DPC on the upper back, and results were read at 6 days.

Documented time point: patch test 1, 2 weeks after DPC sensitization. Treatment reported: therapeutic diphenylcyclopropenone sensitization with weekly scalp DPC. Unfractionated whole blood was the source of the extracted total RNA. TCRdb fed the RACE reads into MiXCR, producing one record per CDR3 protein. The sample records roughly 80,000 distinct CDR3 sequences, around 10% being singletons. The receptor's source is a woman aged 45-65 years with alopecia areata. Some clones in this sample may be carry-over from other donors' samples. The starting material was whole blood, obtained in connection with sensitization to the hapten diphenylcyclopropenone (DPC).

For the CDR3, the DNA is TGCGCCAGCAGGTTGATCTCTAGCACAGATACGCAGTATTTT. It specifies CASRLISSTDTQYF. V and J are TRBV5-1 and TRBJ2-3, with D unresolved. Germline V lookup: CDR1 SGHRS, CDR2 YFSETQ. V was pared by 5 bases and J by 0 bases, with 10 bases between. There are 14 residues in the CDR3. The full variable domain, in which reference TRBV5-1 and TRBJ2-3 provide the parts outside the CDR3, is KAGVTQTPRYLIKTRGQQVTLSCSPISGHRSVSWYQQTPGQGLQFLFEYFSETQRNKGNFPGRFSGRQFSNSRSEMNVSTLELGDSALYLCASRLISSTDTQYFGPGTRLTVL.